Below are 22 T cell receptor beta chains sequenced from a single sample in a study of T cell responses to AZD1222 COVID-19 vaccine. Generated by immunoSEQ multiplex PCR, the TCRdb table keeps only in-frame clones and is missing some. The sample includes roughly 170,000 clones, around nine tenths seen only once; the top ten take more than 0.4%. Sequencing was performed on peripheral blood, taken on day 0 of AZD1222 vaccination. Every receptor here comes from an adult in good health.

The chain couples TRBV28 to TRBJ1-5; TRBD1 matches 9 bases. The CDR3 contains 14 residues. V shed 6 bases and J 7 bases; nucleotides not matched to a gene: 7. Per the germline V gene, CDR1 is MDHEN and CDR2 is SYDVKM. The CDR3 reads CASRRGQGWQPQHF. CDR3 nucleotides: TGTGCCAGCAGACGCGGACAGGGGTGGCAGCCCCAGCATTTT.

The V call is TRBV15, the J call TRBJ1-1; D unresolved. The V gene's germline CDR1 is LNHNV and CDR2 YYDKDF (reference sequence). V was pared by 1 base and J by 5 bases, with 14 bases between. This CDR3 is built from 15 residues. CDR3 DNA sequence: TGTGCCACCAGCAGAGTTACCCTAAAAGGGACTGAAGCTTTCTTT. This encodes CATSRVTLKGTEAFF.

This chain uses TRBV6-2 or TRBV6-3 with TRBJ1-5, with D possibly TRBD1 on 6 matching bases. The CDR3 length is 18 residues. Trimming cost V 4 bases and J 4 bases, with 23 bases left between them. From germline, CDR1 is MNHEY and CDR2 SVGEGT. The CDR3 coding sequence is TGTGCCAGCAGTTCACAACAACTCCTCGGACAGACAAATCAGCCCCAGCATTTT. This sequence encodes CASSSQQLLGQTNQPQHF.

The chain has TRBV10-1 and TRBJ2-7, with a tentative D call TRBD1 (5 bases). Between the trimmed V and J ends, which lost 2 bases and 0 bases, there was a span of 11 bases. The CDR3 is made up of 15 amino acids. Germline CDR1 and CDR2: WNHNN and SYGVQD (reference sequence). Here the CDR3 DNA reads TGCGCCAGCAGTGAGGACAGATTGAGCTCCTACGAGCAGTACTTC. It translates to CASSEDRLSSYEQYF.

This chain links TRBV5-1 with TRBJ1-1; possibly TRBD1 for D (5 bases). This CDR3 region has 14 residues. Germline CDR1 reads SGHRS; CDR2 reads YFSETQ. The V gene lost 2 bases and the J gene lost 6 bases, with 14 bases spanning the gap. CDR3 in DNA: TGCGCCAGCAGCTTCGACGGGGCTGTGGCTGAAGCTTTCTTT. This encodes CASSFDGAVAEAFF.

J is TRBJ2-4 and V is TRBV30; D may match TRBD1 or TRBD2 (5 bases each). The V gene's germline CDR1 is GTSNPN and CDR2 SVGIG (reference sequence). The CDR3 totals 14 residues. The V gene lost 0 bases and the J gene lost 6 bases, with 12 bases spanning the gap. As DNA, the CDR3 is TGTGCCTGGAGTGTACGAGGGGCGGGAAACATTCAGTACTTC. Translated, it gives CAWSVRGAGNIQYF.

This chain links TRBV6-1 with TRBJ1-4; D call uncertain. The CDR3 runs to 15 residues. V shed 3 bases and J shed 8 bases, with 16 bases lying between them. Germline V lookup: CDR1 MNHNS, CDR2 SASEGT. The CDR3 reads CASSEVYSRVEKLFF. For the CDR3, the DNA is TGTGCCAGCAGTGAGGTTTACTCTAGGGTAGAAAAACTGTTTTTT.

J is TRBJ1-2 and V is TRBV19, with TRBD1 matching over 12 bases. Germline values: CDR1 LNHDA, CDR2 SQIVND (reference sequence). Trimming at V came to 7 bases and at J to 8 bases, leaving 11 bases not matched to a gene. The CDR3 has 15 residues. In nucleotides, the CDR3 is TGTGCCAGTACCCCCCGGGGACAGGGGGCGGGCGGCTACACCTTC. It codes for CASTPRGQGAGGYTF.

The chain carries TRBV5-1 and TRBJ2-1; 9 bases match TRBD2. There are 16 residues in the CDR3. Germline V gene lookup returns CDR1 SGHRS and CDR2 YFSETQ. Trimming at V came to 5 bases and at J to 8 bases, leaving 14 bases not matched to a gene. The CDR3 region has the DNA TGCGCCAGCAGGGCCCATAGCGGGGGCCCATTGGATGAGCAGTTCTTC. Protein: CASRAHSGGPLDEQFF. Full variable domain (outside the CDR3, taken from reference TRBV5-1 and TRBJ2-1): KAGVTQTPRYLIKTRGQQVTLSCSPISGHRSVSWYQQTPGQGLQFLFEYFSETQRNKGNFPGRFSGRQFSNSRSEMNVSTLELGDSALYLCASRAHSGGPLDEQFFGPGTRLTVL.

The chain is built from TRBV9 and TRBJ2-1, with 9 bases aligning to TRBD2. The CDR3 is made up of 14 amino acids. Germline-derived CDR1 and CDR2 are SGDLS and YYNGEE. V lost 7 bases to trimming and J lost 10 bases; unmatched junction nucleotides: 12. Here the CDR3 reads CASSSGAYDIEQFF. The CDR3 DNA follows: TGTGCCAGCTCTAGCGGGGCCTACGACATAGAGCAGTTCTTC.

This chain connects TRBV6-6 to TRBJ2-4; TRBD1 or TRBD2 may be the D gene (5 bases each). The CDR3 runs to 16 residues. Trimming pared 6 bases from V and 0 bases from J, leaving 15 bases between. Germline values: CDR1 MNHNY, CDR2 SVGAGI (reference sequence). This chain's CDR3 is CASSDSGLLAKNIQYF. The CDR3 nucleotides read TGTGCCAGCAGCGACAGCGGACTCCTAGCCAAAAACATTCAGTACTTC.

The genes are TRBV5-1 and TRBJ2-3, with TRBD2 identical over 13 bases. The CDR3 runs 16 residues. V lost 3 bases to trimming and J lost 1 base; unmatched junction nucleotides: 2. CDR1 and CDR2 (germline): SGHRS, YFSETQ. CDR3: CASSSGLAGRTDTQYF. CDR3 DNA: TGCGCCAGCAGCTCGGGACTAGCGGGACGCACAGATACGCAGTATTTT.

This clone has just a few counts. CDR3 loop: CASSPPAPTKNIQYF. The CDR3, as DNA: TGTGCCAGTAGTCCCCCGGCCCCGACCAAAAACATTCAGTACTTC. The V gene is TRBV19, the J gene TRBJ2-4, with D unresolved. Germline V gene data show CDR1 as LNHDA and CDR2 as SQIVND (reference sequence). Trimming removed 5 bases at V and 2 bases at J, with 13 bases between. This CDR3 has 15 amino acids.

This clone was picked up one time. The chain uses TRBV3-1 (or the pseudogene TRBV3-2) and TRBJ2-1; TRBD1 is a possible D gene (5 bases). With 5 bases removed from V and 0 bases from J, the gap between germline ends came to 14 bases. Looked up from germline, CDR1 is LGHDT and CDR2 is YNNKEL (reference sequence). CDR3 size: 16 residues. The CDR3 region is CASSSGAPSSYNEQFF. The CDR3 region has the DNA TGTGCCAGCAGCTCTGGGGCCCCGAGCTCCTACAATGAGCAGTTCTTC.

The chain links TRBV6-6 to TRBJ1-4; D perhaps matches TRBD1 (5 bases). The ends were cut back, 7 bases at V and 4 bases at J, with 19 bases in the middle. CDR1 and CDR2 (germline): MNHNY, SVGAGI (reference sequence). The CDR3 totals 16 residues. CDR3 sequence (DNA): TGTGCCAGCACCCCCCCAGGGTGGGAGATTAATGAAAAACTGTTTTTT. Translation: CASTPPGWEINEKLFF.

The gene calls are TRBV15 and TRBJ2-1; D ambiguous. Trimming cost V 0 bases and J 11 bases, with 11 bases left between them. Germline CDR1 LNHNV, CDR2 YYDKDF (reference sequence). The CDR3 totals 13 residues. CDR3 region: CATSRDHNDQQFF. For the CDR3, the DNA is TGTGCCACCAGCAGAGATCACAATGATCAGCAGTTCTTC.

V gene TRBV28 combines with J gene TRBJ2-1; TRBD1 aligns across 7 bases. This CDR3 region has 16 residues. Trimming took 2 bases from V and 0 from J; bases not matched to a gene: 4. Per the germline V gene, CDR1 is MDHEN and CDR2 is SYDVKM. The CDR3 region is CASSLPRQGSYNEQFF. Written as DNA, the CDR3 is TGTGCCAGCAGTTTACCCCGACAGGGCTCCTACAATGAGCAGTTCTTC.

The chain carries TRBV18 and TRBJ2-1; D uncertain. Germline CDR1 and CDR2: KGHSH and LQKENI. The CDR3 sequence is 12 residues long. Trimming pared 4 bases from V and 10 bases from J, leaving 11 bases between. Here the CDR3 reads CASSQSPREQFF. DNA for the CDR3: TGTGCCAGCTCACAATCCCCTAGGGAGCAGTTCTTC.

The CDR3 nucleotides read TGTGCCTGGAGTCTAGGGTCGGCTGGAAACACCATATATTTT. Protein: CAWSLGSAGNTIYF. V and J are TRBV30 and TRBJ1-3; unclear D gene. Trimming left V 2 bases short and J 2 bases short, with 10 bases between. Germline CDR1 and CDR2: GTSNPN and SVGIG (reference sequence). CDR3 length: 14 amino acids.

The genes are TRBV28 and TRBJ1-2; possibly TRBD1 for D (6 bases). CDR3 length: 15 amino acids. The V gene's germline CDR1 is MDHEN and CDR2 SYDVKM. V shed 6 bases and J shed 1 base, with 15 bases lying between them. DNA of the CDR3: TGTGCCAGCAGGCAGACAGGCCAATATAACTATGGCTACACCTTC. This encodes CASRQTGQYNYGYTF.

The CDR3 DNA reads TGTGCCAGCAGTTACCTGGGAGGGGCAAGGGGTGAAAAACTGTTTTTT. Protein product: CASSYLGGARGEKLFF. V gene TRBV6-5 combines with J gene TRBJ1-4; weak D call: TRBD1 (5 bases). This CDR3 region has 16 residues. Germline CDR1 and CDR2: MNHEY and SVGAGI. The V and J ends lost 2 bases and 7 bases respectively, with 17 bases between them.

The chain couples TRBV15 to TRBJ1-1, with D uncertain. The CDR3 runs to 14 residues. With 4 bases removed from V and 0 bases from J, the gap between germline ends came to 9 bases. Germline assignment: CDR1 LNHNV and CDR2 YYDKDF (reference sequence). CDR3 sequence (DNA): TGTGCCACCAGCACTGACATCATGAACACTGAAGCTTTCTTT. It codes for CATSTDIMNTEAFF. Full variable domain (missing parts from reference TRBV15 and TRBJ1-1): DAMVIQNPRYQVTQFGKPVTLSCSQTLNHNVMYWYQQKSSQAPKLLFHYYDKDFNNEADTPDNFQSRRPNTSFCFLDIRSPGLGDTAMYLCATSTDIMNTEAFFGQGTRLTVV.